The present T cell receptor beta chain was sequenced within a study of CD8 T cells in Susac syndrome. With random hexamers, reverse transcription was performed on roughly 0.5 to 1 ug of RNA. The method of amplification for TCR beta CDR3 was immunoSEQ multiplex PCR, covering 54 Vbeta and 13 Jbeta. TCRdb reprocessed the immunoSEQ multiplex PCR reads via MiXCR and lists one record per CDR3 protein. The table has 70,000 to 100,000 distinct CDR3 sequences, about 93% seen once. General observations from the study: The relatively small number of individuals in the TCR sequencing and HLA analysis was acknowledged by the study.

CDR3 length: 16 residues. From germline, CDR1 is MGHRA and CDR2 YSYEKL. Trimming removed 3 bases from V and 3 bases from J, with 18 bases in between. On this clonotype: Its antigen is not known.

TCR beta from blood CD8+ and CD4+ T cells was sequenced. The sequence was collected from a human donor in good health. The sample taken for sequencing was CD8+ T cells from PBMCs. The chain links TRBV4-1 to TRBJ2-7, with D perhaps matching TRBD1 (6 bases). CDR3 loop: CASSHTGLSSYYEQYF. The CDR3 region has the DNA TGCGCCAGCAGCCATACAGGGCTATCCTCGTACTACGAGCAGTACTTC.